Below are 27 T cell receptor beta chains sequenced from a single sample in a study of blood T cell repertoires in COVID-19. Generated by immunoSEQ multiplex PCR, the TCRdb table keeps only in-frame clones and is missing some. The sample includes roughly 290,000 clones, 70% to 90% of them seen just once. Sample: PBMCs or T cells enriched from blood (not recorded which). Source of these receptors: a man aged 25 to 45 who had recovered from COVID-19.

V is TRBV7-2 and J is TRBJ1-6; possibly TRBD1 for D (6 bases). Germline CDR1 is SGHTA and CDR2 is FQGNSA. This CDR3 is 15 amino acids long. V was trimmed by 5 bases and J by 10 bases, leaving 18 bases between them. The CDR3 nucleotides read TGTGCCAGCAGCCCCACCCAGGGGCATAGGTCACCCCTCCACTTT. This sequence encodes CASSPTQGHRSPLHF.

This clone was recorded a few times. The J gene is TRBJ1-6, the V gene TRBV9; 9 positions agree with TRBD1. CDR1 and CDR2 (germline): SGDLS, YYNGEE. Losses at the gene ends were 7 bases for V and 7 bases for J; bases not matched to a gene: 9. The CDR3 spans 15 residues. The CDR3 bases are TGTGCCAGCGCGACCACGGGACAGGGAAATTCACCCCTCCACTTT. Amino acid sequence: CASATTGQGNSPLHF.

The CDR3 loop is CASSSPGQRDGYTF. CDR3 nucleotide sequence: TGTGCCAGCTCATCGCCGGGACAGCGAGATGGCTACACCTTC. The rearrangement joins TRBV18 to TRBJ1-2; 7 nucleotides agree with TRBD1. Germline loops: CDR1 KGHSH, CDR2 LQKENI. V dropped 5 bases and J dropped 6; count of bases not matched to a gene: 9. This CDR3 contains 14 residues.

The J gene is TRBJ2-5, the V gene TRBV5-1, with TRBD1 matching 7 bases. The CDR3 covers 14 residues. Trimming removed 4 bases from V and 6 bases from J; junction bases left unmatched: 9. CDR1 is SGHRS, CDR2 YFSETQ, per germline. This chain's CDR3 is CASSQGTEGKTQYF. CDR3 DNA sequence: TGCGCCAGCAGCCAAGGGACAGAGGGAAAGACCCAGTACTTC. Full variable domain (rest looked up from reference TRBV5-1 and TRBJ2-5): KAGVTQTPRYLIKTRGQQVTLSCSPISGHRSVSWYQQTPGQGLQFLFEYFSETQRNKGNFPGRFSGRQFSNSRSEMNVSTLELGDSALYLCASSQGTEGKTQYFGPGTRLLVL.

The chain couples TRBV7-2 to TRBJ2-5; 7 nucleotides align to TRBD1. Trimming removed 5 bases from V and 3 bases from J; junction bases left unmatched: 9. Germline CDR1 SGHTA, CDR2 FQGNSA. The CDR3 contains 15 residues. CDR3 sequence: CASSQRQGREETQYF. In DNA form, the CDR3 reads TGTGCCAGCAGCCAGAGACAGGGAAGGGAAGAGACCCAGTACTTC.

The chain combines TRBV5-4 with TRBJ2-1; D is perhaps TRBD1 (6 bases). The germline V gene has CDR1 SGHNT and CDR2 YYREEE (reference sequence). The CDR3 sequence is 15 residues long. Trimming left V 4 bases short and J 7 bases short, with 18 bases between. CDR3 loop: CASSTITGMGNEQFF. The CDR3 DNA sequence: TGTGCCAGCAGCACGATAACAGGGATGGGGAATGAGCAGTTCTTC. Full variable domain (remainder filled in from reference TRBV5-4 and TRBJ2-1): ETGVTQSPTHLIKTRGQQVTLRCSSQSGHNTVSWYQQALGQGPQFIFQYYREEENGRGNFPPRFSGLQFPNYSSELNVNALELDDSALYLCASSTITGMGNEQFFGPGTRLTVL.

The chain links TRBV4-2 to TRBJ1-5; no clear D gene. Trimming took off 2 bases at V and 4 bases at J, with 6 bases between the two ends. From germline, CDR1 is LGHNA and CDR2 YNFKEQ. This CDR3 contains 13 residues. The CDR3 region is CASSQWRNQPQHF. CDR3 bases: TGTGCCAGCAGCCAATGGAGGAATCAGCCCCAGCATTTT.

The rearrangement links TRBV21-1 to TRBJ2-7; the listed D gene, TRBD1, was not tested against the DNA. TRBV21-1 corresponds to a pseudogene. This CDR3 is built from 14 residues. The CDR3 DNA is TGTGCCAGCAGCAAGGGCAGGGCTGTGGGCGAGCAGTACTTC. It codes for CASSKGRAVGEQYF.

This rearrangement joins TRBV28 to TRBJ2-7; D possibly corresponds to TRBD1 (5 bases). Trimming shortened V by 3 bases and J by 6 bases, and 9 bases separated the two germline ends. There are 12 residues in the CDR3. Germline loops: CDR1 MDHEN, CDR2 SYDVKM. CDR3 sequence (DNA): TGTGCCAGCAGTTTGGCAGGGCGCGAGCAGTACTTC. Encoded protein: CASSLAGREQYF. Based on the CDR3 plus reference TRBV28 and TRBJ2-7, the full variable domain is DVKVTQSSRYLVKRTGEKVFLECVQDMDHENMFWYRQDPGLGLRLIYFSYDVKMKEKGDIPEGYSVSREKKERFSLILESASTNQTSMYLCASSLAGREQYFGPGTRLTVT.

V gene TRBV6-2 or TRBV6-3 combines with J gene TRBJ1-2, with D possibly being TRBD1 (5 bases). The CDR3 length is 13 residues. The V end was cut by 5 bases, the J end by 4 bases, with 11 bases between. The germline CDR1 and CDR2 sequences are MNHEY and SVGEGT. The CDR3 spells CASSRDSIYGYTF. For the CDR3, the DNA is TGTGCCAGCAGTCGCGACAGTATCTATGGCTACACCTTC.

The chain links TRBV10-3 to TRBJ1-6; maybe TRBD1 (6 bases). The CDR3 has 13 residues. Trimming pared 10 bases from V and 6 bases from J, leaving 13 bases between. Germline CDR1 and CDR2: ENHRY and SYGVKD. The CDR3 is CATLQGSNSPLHF. CDR3 sequence (DNA): TGTGCCACCCTCCAGGGGAGTAATTCACCCCTCCACTTT.

The rearrangement links TRBV6-1 to TRBJ2-3, with D possibly being TRBD1 (6 bases). The germline V gene encodes CDR1 MNHNS and CDR2 SASEGT. The ends were cut back, 4 bases at V and 1 base at J, with 18 bases in the middle. The CDR3 runs to 17 residues. In DNA, the CDR3 is TGTGCCAGCAGTGTGACAGGACAGACTATCGGCACAGATACGCAGTATTTT. Translated: CASSVTGQTIGTDTQYF.

The table lists this clone with a few counts. V and J are TRBV4-1 and TRBJ2-1; TRBD2 aligns across 11 bases. After removal of 5 bases from V and 6 bases from J, the junction contained 12 bases not matched to a gene. This CDR3 is 17 amino acids long. The germline CDR1 and CDR2 sequences are MGHRA and YSYEKL. CDR3: CASSGHLLAGGANEQFF. CDR3 DNA sequence: TGCGCCAGCAGCGGTCATCTTCTAGCGGGGGGCGCCAATGAGCAGTTCTTC.

The V gene is TRBV5-1, the J gene TRBJ2-3; 16 bases are a match to TRBD2. The CDR3 consists of 18 residues. Trimming cost V 4 bases and J 3 bases; bases outside gene matches: 8. Per the germline V gene, CDR1 is SGHRS and CDR2 is YFSETQ. The CDR3 DNA reads TGCGCCAGCAGCCCCGGGACTAGCGGGGGGGCAGGTACAGATACGCAGTATTTT. Amino acid sequence: CASSPGTSGGAGTDTQYF.

V and J are TRBV18 and TRBJ1-5, with TRBD1 matching over 8 bases. Losses at the gene ends were 3 bases for V and 5 bases for J; bases not matched to a gene: 3. The length of the CDR3 is 14 residues. Germline V lookup: CDR1 KGHSH, CDR2 LQKENI. CDR3 in amino acids: CASSPDRAYQPQHF. In DNA form, the CDR3 reads TGTGCCAGCTCACCGGACAGGGCTTATCAGCCCCAGCATTTT.

This clone has more than one count but fewer than ten. The chain couples TRBV5-4 to TRBJ2-7, with 7 bases that match TRBD2. Unmatched junction bases numbered 9, after V lost 3 bases and J lost 6 bases. The CDR3 spans 14 residues. Germline assignment: CDR1 SGHNT and CDR2 YYREEE (reference sequence). Here the CDR3 DNA reads TGTGCCAGCAGCTCGGACGTAGCGGGTAGCGAGCAGTACTTC. Its protein is CASSSDVAGSEQYF.

V gene TRBV30 combines with J gene TRBJ1-3, with 7 nucleotides matching TRBD1. Germline CDR1 reads GTSNPN; CDR2 reads SVGIG (reference sequence). The V gene end was trimmed by 2 bases and the J gene end by 2 bases; junction bases not matched to a gene: 9. The CDR3 runs 16 residues. The CDR3 protein is CAWSSWDRRTGNTIYF. CDR3 in DNA: TGTGCCTGGAGTTCTTGGGACAGACGAACTGGAAACACCATATATTTT.

This chain uses TRBV9 with TRBJ2-4; TRBD2 might be the D (5 bases). Trimming stripped 0 bases from V and 4 bases from J, with 8 bases between. Germline-derived CDR1 and CDR2 are SGDLS and YYNGEE. The CDR3 sequence is 14 residues long. The CDR3 is CASSVGPGKNIQYF. The CDR3 DNA follows: TGTGCCAGCAGCGTAGGCCCGGGAAAAAACATTCAGTACTTC.

The chain combines TRBV29-1 with TRBJ1-4; unclear D gene. CDR3 length: 14 residues. From germline, CDR1 is SQVTM and CDR2 ANQGSEA. Trimming shortened V by 0 bases and J by 8 bases, and 13 bases separated the two germline ends. CDR3 loop: CSVEDRVFGEKLFF. Here the CDR3 DNA reads TGCAGCGTTGAAGATCGGGTCTTTGGGGAAAAACTGTTTTTT. Full variable domain (rest looked up from reference TRBV29-1 and TRBJ1-4): SAVISQKPSRDICQRGTSLTIQCQVDSQVTMMFWYRQQPGQSLTLIATANQGSEATYESGFVIDKFPISRPNLTFSTLTVSNMSPEDSSIYLCSVEDRVFGEKLFFGSGTQLSVL.

The V call is TRBV9, the J call TRBJ2-5; TRBD2 might be the D (6 bases). Germline V lookup: CDR1 SGDLS, CDR2 YYNGEE. Trimming removed 0 bases from V and 8 bases from J, with 8 bases in between. CDR3 size: 12 residues. In nucleotides, the CDR3 is TGTGCCAGCAGCGTAGAGGGGACTACCCAGTACTTC. Translation gives CASSVEGTTQYF. The whole variable domain, filled in from reference TRBV9 and TRBJ2-5, reads DSGVTQTPKHLITATGQRVTLRCSPRSGDLSVYWYQQSLDQGLQFLIQYYNGEERAKGNILERFSAQQFPDLHSELNLSSLELGDSALYFCASSVEGTTQYFGPGTRLLVL.

The chain employs TRBV7-9 and TRBJ1-1; D is uncertain. Per the germline V gene, CDR1 is SEHNR and CDR2 is FQNEAQ (reference sequence). The CDR3 runs 14 residues. Trimming left V 0 bases short and J 0 bases short, with 5 bases between. The CDR3 loop is CASSLARMNTEAFF. CDR3 nucleotide sequence: TGTGCCAGCAGCTTAGCCAGAATGAACACTGAAGCTTTCTTT.

The gene calls are TRBV6-5 and TRBJ1-2; 7 nucleotides agree with TRBD1. The CDR3 contains 13 residues. Trimming cost V 6 bases and J 2 bases; bases outside gene matches: 3. Germline V gene sequence: CDR1 MNHEY, CDR2 SVGAGI. CDR3 in amino acids: CASSLQGNYGYTF. CDR3 bases: TGTGCCAGCAGCCTACAGGGGAACTATGGCTACACCTTC.

CDR3 region: CASSLYTGGTDTQYF. CDR3 in DNA: TGTGCCAGCAGTTTATATACAGGGGGCACAGATACGCAGTATTTT. The rearrangement links TRBV27 to TRBJ2-3; 7 bases fit TRBD1. Germline V CDR1 and CDR2: MNHEY, SMNVEV (reference sequence). The CDR3 consists of 15 residues. J lost 1 base, V lost 1 base, and 2 bases had no gene match.

The chain recombines TRBV20-1 with TRBJ1-1; no clear D gene. The V end lost 3 bases, the J end lost 8 bases, and 10 bases lay between the germline ends. CDR1 DFQATT and CDR2 SNEGSKA come from the germline V gene (reference sequence). The length of the CDR3 is 11 residues. CDR3 nucleotides: TGCAGTGCTAGCACCCCCCAGGAAGCTTTCTTT. It specifies CSASTPQEAFF.

CDR3 amino acids: CASRAAFGPLYEQYF. The DNA for the CDR3 is TGTGCCAGCAGGGCCGCTTTTGGGCCCCTTTACGAGCAGTACTTC. The V call is TRBV6-5, the J call TRBJ2-7; D is unresolved. The CDR3 covers 15 residues. Germline CDR1 and CDR2: MNHEY and SVGAGI. V dropped 6 bases and J dropped 4 bases, with 19 bases sitting between them.

The chain carries TRBV5-1 and TRBJ2-2; D is uncertain. The length of the CDR3 is 16 residues. V was trimmed by 0 bases and J by 8 bases, leaving 17 bases between them. Germline CDR1 is SGHRS and CDR2 is YFSETQ. DNA of the CDR3: TGCGCCAGCAGCTTGGAGTTGGGCAGTACCTGGGGGGAGCTGTTTTTT. As protein: CASSLELGSTWGELFF.

The CDR3 reads CASSARGQSRYEQYF. CDR3 bases: TGTGCCAGCAGTGCGAGGGGACAGTCTCGCTACGAGCAGTACTTC. The rearrangement joins TRBV27 to TRBJ2-7; 7 bases match TRBD1. CDR3 length: 15 residues. Unmatched junction bases numbered 10, after V lost 5 bases and J lost 3 bases. CDR1 is MNHEY and CDR2 is SMNVEV in the germline V gene (reference sequence).